A selection of T cell receptor beta chains follows, all from one sample in a study of control samples from healthy donors and cancer patients. Sequencing used immunoSEQ multiplex PCR; TCRdb keeps in-frame clones, though not all of them. This sample has 70,000 or so clones, with approximately 94% found just once. The sample comprised blood. The receptor set was obtained from a middle-aged woman in good health. CDR3s include the opening cysteine and the closing phenylalanine or tryptophan. The D gene is left open where the match is weak. Where a row states a size, it is once, few, many or the class of an expanded clone; other rows omit it.

- - TRBJ2-7 TRBV24-1 TGTGCCACCATTTCCCCCTTGCCCAGTGCGCAGTACTTC CATISPLPSAQYF
TRBD2 - TRBJ2-1 TRBV3-1/TRBV3-2 TGTGCCAGCAGCCAAGCACTAGCGGGATACAATGAGCAGTTCTTC CASSQALAGYNEQFF
- - TRBJ2-1 TRBV5-5 TGTGCCAGCAGCTTGGGAGGATGGTTCGAAGGACTAAGGGACAATGAGCAGTTCTTC CASSLGGWFEGLRDNEQFF
- - TRBJ1-2 TRBV12-3/TRBV12-4 TGTGCCAGCAGTTTTAAGGGCCGAAATGGCTACACCTTC CASSFKGRNGYTF
TRBD1 - TRBJ1-2 TRBV6-5 TGTGCCAGCAACCCCTCAGGGGGAAACTATGGCTACACCTTC CASNPSGGNYGYTF
- - TRBJ2-1 TRBV6-9 TGTGCCAGCAGTTATGGGGAGTACGCCTACAATGAGCAGTTCTTC CASSYGEYAYNEQFF
- once TRBJ2-1 TRBV6-1 TGTGCCAGCAGTGAAGGATGGGGCTTCGGGGGCGATGAGCAGTTCTTC CASSEGWGFGGDEQFF
- - TRBJ2-3 TRBV28 TGTGCCAGCAGTTTGGGCAGATACACAGATACGCAGTATTTT CASSLGRYTDTQYF
- - TRBJ1-1 TRBV28 TGTGCCACCGACCAGACGGACACGTTGGACACTGAAGCTTTCTTT CATDQTDTLDTEAFF
- - TRBJ2-7 TRBV27 TGTGCCAGCAGTTTTATCGGGAGTTACGAGCAGTACTTC CASSFIGSYEQYF
- - TRBJ1-3 TRBV7-2 TGTGCCAGCAGCTTTGGTGGGGGGGAAAACACCATATATTTT CASSFGGGENTIYF
TRBD1 once TRBJ2-7 TRBV19 TGTGCCAGTGGGGACAGAATCTTTTACGAGCAGTACTTC CASGDRIFYEQYF
- - TRBJ2-2 TRBV5-4 TGTGCCAGCAGCGCTTACGGTACAGCAAACACCGGGGAGCTGTTTTTT CASSAYGTANTGELFF
- - TRBJ2-4 TRBV11-3 TGTGCAACCCTGGGGGGCGAAAAAAACATTCAGTACTTC CATLGGEKNIQYF
TRBD2 - TRBJ2-5 TRBV7-2 TGTGCCAGCATCGTCTGGGGGGGAGGAGAGACCCAGTACTTC CASIVWGGGETQYF
- - TRBJ2-5 TRBV5-5 TGTGCCAGCAGCTTGATTGAGGAGACCCAGTACTTC CASSLIEETQYF